This T cell receptor (beta chain) was obtained from a study of T cell repertoires in cytomegalovirus infection. Across the whole study: Both a matching HLA type and CMV infection were indicated by public TCR beta signatures. Notes on the study in general: CMV-specific TCR beta clonotypes restricted by HLA-C dominated the ex vivo response. The cumulative frequency of public TCR beta families distinguished individuals who carried CMV together with the relevant HLA.

CDR1 and CDR2 (germline): LGHDT, YNNKEL (reference sequence). There are 18 residues in the CDR3. V lost 3 bases, J lost 0 bases, and 8 bases stayed unmatched. Comment on this clonotype: Its antigen is unidentified.

TCRdb recomputed calls from the reads with MiXCR, one row per CDR3 protein. The repertoire includes about 190,000 distinct CDR3 sequences, 28% of them detected once, and roughly 29% sits in the top ten. Sequencing was performed on PBMCs. The sequence came from a human donor in good health (CMV status not recorded). Some clones in this sample may be carry-over from other donors' samples. V usage is TRBV3-1 and J usage is TRBJ2-5, with 12 bases that match TRBD2. CDR3 coding DNA: TGTGCCAGCAGCCACCTATCTAGCGGGGGGGCCTACCAAGAGACCCAGTACTTC. Residues: CASSHLSSGGAYQETQYF.